One sample yielded the 27 T cell receptor beta chains listed below, sequenced in a study of CD8 T cells in ankylosing spondylitis (dated by TCRdb to the late 2010s). The library was prepared using 5' RACE. These reads were obtained on an Illumina HiSeq 2500. TCRdb redid the processing of the public reads, applying fastp at Q25 and MiXCR, and retained in-frame beta chains. Each CDR3 protein appears once, grouped with its most common genes and DNA. The sample table records about 220,000 distinct CDR3 sequences; roughly a tenth of these occur just once. Roughly 23% of the sample is held by the ten biggest clonotypes. Sequenced material: blood, either unsorted or a sorted T cell fraction (not recorded which). Receptors were obtained from a male donor with ankylosing spondylitis or in good health (not recorded which).

This clonotype has just a few counts. The chain has TRBV5-1 and TRBJ2-1; 8 nucleotides agree with TRBD2. V was clipped by 4 bases and J by 7 bases; unmatched bases: 4. CDR1 and CDR2 from the germline V gene are SGHRS and YFSETQ. The CDR3 length is 13 residues. CDR3 sequence: CASSGGLDNEQFF. DNA of the CDR3: TGCGCCAGCAGCGGGGGACTAGATAATGAGCAGTTCTTC.

This clonotype was detected ten times or more. The chain is built from TRBV27 and TRBJ2-1; D perhaps matches TRBD2 (5 bases). CDR3 length: 13 residues. Trimming took 3 bases from V and 8 from J, leaving 11 bases between them. Germline lookup yields CDR1 MNHEY and CDR2 SMNVEV (reference sequence). CDR3 coding DNA: TGTGCCAGCAGTTTGGCAATGGGAGATGAGCAGTTCTTC. Its translation: CASSLAMGDEQFF.

This clonotype has a count of ten or more. V gene TRBV28 combines with J gene TRBJ2-5; TRBD2 agrees at 12 bases. The CDR3 extends over 17 amino acids. J gave up 4 bases and V 3 bases, and 9 bases lay outside the gene matches. CDR1 and CDR2 (germline): MDHEN, SYDVKM. In nucleotides, the CDR3 is TGTGCCAGCAGTTTGGTGGCTAGCGGGGGGGCCGGAGAGACCCAGTACTTC. Its translation: CASSLVASGGAGETQYF.

This clonotype was observed many times. The chain joins TRBV5-1 to TRBJ2-3; D possibly corresponds to TRBD2 (5 bases). Per the germline V gene, CDR1 is SGHRS and CDR2 is YFSETQ. CDR3 length: 14 residues. The V end was cut by 4 bases, the J end by 0 bases, with 9 bases between. This chain's CDR3 is CASSREGSTDTQYF. The CDR3 nucleotides read TGCGCCAGCAGCCGGGAAGGTAGCACAGATACGCAGTATTTT. Supplemented by reference TRBV5-1 and TRBJ2-3, the full variable domain reads KAGVTQTPRYLIKTRGQQVTLSCSPISGHRSVSWYQQTPGQGLQFLFEYFSETQRNKGNFPGRFSGRQFSNSRSEMNVSTLELGDSALYLCASSREGSTDTQYFGPGTRLTVL.

This chain joins TRBV29-1 and TRBJ2-7, with 8 bases matching TRBD2. The junction had 12 bases not matched to a gene; V was cut back by 6 bases and J by 5 bases. The CDR3 sequence is 14 residues long. Germline V gene sequence: CDR1 SQVTM, CDR2 ANQGSEA. The CDR3 loop is CSVHPGLGSHEQYF. CDR3 nucleotides: TGCAGCGTACACCCGGGACTAGGATCCCACGAGCAGTACTTC.

There are many counts of this clonotype. V is TRBV5-6 and J is TRBJ2-3; tentative D call: TRBD2 (7 bases). This CDR3 comprises 16 residues. Looked up from germline, CDR1 is SGHDT and CDR2 is YYEEEE. The V gene lost 1 base and the J gene lost 2 bases, with 14 bases spanning the gap. The CDR3 nucleotides read TGTGCCAGCAGCTTGCGGCGGGGGCCCTACACAGATACGCAGTATTTT. Amino acid sequence: CASSLRRGPYTDTQYF.

This clonotype was picked up many times. The V call is TRBV20-1, the J call TRBJ2-3; D remains unclear. Between the trimmed V and J ends, which lost 5 bases and 4 bases, there was a span of 7 bases. Germline V CDR1 and CDR2: DFQATT, SNEGSKA (reference sequence). This CDR3 has 11 amino acids. The CDR3 coding sequence is TGCAGTGCTCCGCCCGCAGATACGCAGTATTTT. The encoded protein is CSAPPADTQYF.

This clonotype was detected ten times or more. The chain is built from TRBV10-3 and TRBJ2-3, with 8 bases matching TRBD1. The V gene's germline CDR1 is ENHRY and CDR2 SYGVKD. The CDR3 runs 14 residues. V lost 10 bases and J lost 5; bases outside the gene matches: 11. The CDR3 nucleotides are TGTGCCACTTACCAGGGACAGGAGAGAGATACGCAGTATTTT. Its translation is CATYQGQERDTQYF.

This clonotype was seen at least ten times. The rearrangement links TRBV24-1 to TRBJ2-3; weak D call: TRBD2 (6 bases). The CDR3 is made up of 12 amino acids. The V end was cut by 9 bases, the J end by 3 bases, with 9 bases between. Germline V gene sequence: CDR1 KGHDR, CDR2 SFDVKD. CDR3 DNA: TGTGCCACCGCGGAGGGTACAGATACGCAGTATTTT. Its translation is CATAEGTDTQYF.

The chain joins TRBV10-3 to TRBJ2-1; 8 bases agree with TRBD1. Germline V gene sequence: CDR1 ENHRY, CDR2 SYGVKD. The length of the CDR3 is 14 residues. J gave up 4 bases and V 7 bases, and 6 bases lay outside the gene matches. The CDR3 nucleotides are TGTGCCATCACGGACAGGGTCGGTTACAATGAGCAGTTCTTC. As protein: CAITDRVGYNEQFF.

This clonotype was observed many times. V and J are TRBV5-1 and TRBJ2-7, with TRBD2 matching over 8 bases. The CDR3 is 13 amino acids. CDR1 and CDR2 (germline): SGHRS, YFSETQ. The trim removed 7 bases at V and 5 bases at J, leaving 8 bases unmatched. The CDR3 sequence is CASSPGGRNEQYF. The CDR3 coding sequence is TGCGCCAGCTCCCCGGGAGGGCGAAACGAGCAGTACTTC.

This clonotype was found a few times. V gene TRBV3-1 combines with J gene TRBJ2-1, with 11 positions matching TRBD1. This CDR3 contains 18 residues. V dropped 0 bases and J dropped 4; count of bases not matched to a gene: 8. The germline gives CDR1 LGHDT, CDR2 YNNKEL (reference sequence). CDR3 loop: CASSQETPGQGVYNEQFF. Written as DNA, the CDR3 is TGTGCCAGCAGCCAAGAAACGCCGGGACAGGGGGTATACAATGAGCAGTTCTTC.

Turning to this clonotype: It may be a read error: a sequence one base away is much more abundant. CDR3 sequence (DNA): TGTGCCAGCAGTCCTCCCCGGACAGGTACAATTAAGGGAGAGACCCAGTTCTTC. It is translated as CASSPPRTGTIKGETQFF. This chain joins TRBV28 and TRBJ2-5; TRBD1 matches at 7 bases. The J call may be incorrect, as the DNA end agrees better with TRBJ2-1. Germline values: CDR1 MDHEN, CDR2 SYDVKM. The CDR3 extends over 18 amino acids.

This clonotype showed up many times. This chain connects TRBV20-1 to TRBJ2-2; the D is unclear. CDR1 and CDR2 from the germline V gene are DFQATT and SNEGSKA (reference sequence). CDR3 length: 12 amino acids. V gave up 0 bases and J gave up 4 bases, with 3 bases separating them. The CDR3, as DNA: TGCAGTGCTAGAGATTCCACCGGGGAGCTGTTTTTT. Translated, it gives CSARDSTGELFF.

The chain employs TRBV10-3 and TRBJ1-2, with unresolved D. CDR3 length: 13 amino acids. The V end was cut by 2 bases, the J end by 2 bases, with 6 bases between. CDR1 is ENHRY, CDR2 SYGVKD, per germline. This chain's CDR3 is CAISEGQNYGYTF. As DNA, the CDR3 is TGTGCCATCAGTGAGGGCCAGAACTATGGCTACACCTTC.

For this clonotype: Given a much more abundant clone one base away, this may be a read error. This sequence joins TRBV7-2 and TRBJ1-1; unclear D gene. Germline V gives CDR1 SGHTA, CDR2 FQGNSA. The CDR3 is 13 residues long. CDR3 amino acids: CVSSFSEFTEAFF. The CDR3 DNA reads as TGTGTCAGCAGCTTTTCGGAATTCACTGAAGCTTTCTTT.

The sample holds a few counts of this clonotype. CDR3 bases: TGTGCCAGCAGTTATCGGGACTTATCCTACAATGAGCAGTTCTTC. It encodes CASSYRDLSYNEQFF. The V call is TRBV6-5, the J call TRBJ2-1; tentative D call: TRBD2 (6 bases). Trimming shortened V by 3 bases and J by 1 base, and 10 bases separated the two germline ends. CDR1 is MNHEY and CDR2 is SVGAGI in the germline V gene. This CDR3 is 15 amino acids long.

This clonotype was detected only a few times. The chain joins TRBV7-2 to TRBJ2-7; D may correspond to TRBD1 or TRBD2 (5 bases each). The V and J ends lost 5 bases and 0 bases respectively, with 14 bases between them. The CDR3 consists of 15 residues. CDR1 and CDR2 from the germline V gene are SGHTA and FQGNSA. DNA for the CDR3: TGTGCCAGCAGCCCCGGGACGGCGAGCTCCTACGAGCAGTACTTC. Encoded protein: CASSPGTASSYEQYF.

The chain has TRBV7-2 and TRBJ2-3, with TRBD2 identical over 10 bases. Germline assignment: CDR1 SGHTA and CDR2 FQGNSA. J was trimmed by 2 bases and V by 6 bases; bases with no gene match: 8. This CDR3 comprises 16 residues. The CDR3 nucleotides read TGTGCCAGCAGTCATCTAGCGGGGGCCCTCACAGATACGCAGTATTTT. This sequence encodes CASSHLAGALTDTQYF.

In this sample, this clonotype turned up many times. The chain combines TRBV12-3 or TRBV12-4 with TRBJ2-3, with TRBD2 matching over 7 bases. This CDR3 is 14 amino acids long. Unmatched junction bases numbered 1, after V lost 4 bases and J lost 0 bases. The CDR3, as DNA: TGTGCCAGCAGTTGGGGGGGGAGCACAGATACGCAGTATTTT. This gives the protein CASSWGGSTDTQYF.

This clonotype was counted ten times or more. The CDR3 bases are TGTGCCATCAGTGAGTCAGGGGATCCCCACGAGCAGTACTTC. Translation gives CAISESGDPHEQYF. The chain is built from TRBV10-3 and TRBJ2-7, with a tentative D call TRBD1 (5 bases). The CDR3 is 14 residues long. V shed 0 bases and J shed 5 bases, with 11 bases lying between them. Germline values: CDR1 ENHRY, CDR2 SYGVKD.

This clonotype turned up a few times. The rearrangement links TRBV5-1 to TRBJ1-3, with TRBD1 as a possible D gene (6 bases). This CDR3 contains 16 residues. Germline V CDR1 and CDR2: SGHRS, YFSETQ. Trimming stripped 0 bases from V and 3 bases from J, with 13 bases between. The DNA of the CDR3 is TGCGCCAGCAGCTTGGGGACCACAGGGAGTGGAAACACCATATATTTT. Its translation: CASSLGTTGSGNTIYF.

The chain employs TRBV28 and TRBJ1-5, with no clear D. Germline CDR1 MDHEN, CDR2 SYDVKM. The CDR3 totals 15 residues. Trimming took 2 bases from V and 7 from J, leaving 15 bases between them. CDR3 sequence reads: CASSLGYFGDQPQHF. CDR3 DNA: TGTGCCAGCAGTTTAGGGTATTTTGGAGACCAGCCCCAGCATTTT. The full variable domain, with the rest looked up from reference TRBV28 and TRBJ1-5, is DVKVTQSSRYLVKRTGEKVFLECVQDMDHENMFWYRQDPGLGLRLIYFSYDVKMKEKGDIPEGYSVSREKKERFSLILESASTNQTSMYLCASSLGYFGDQPQHFGDGTRLSIL.

The chain uses TRBV4-2 and TRBJ2-1; D perhaps matches TRBD1 (5 bases). This CDR3 has 17 amino acids. The germline V gene has CDR1 LGHNA and CDR2 YNFKEQ. The germline V and J ends were trimmed by 1 base and 5 bases, with 18 bases remaining between them. The CDR3 DNA reads as TGTGCCAGCAGCCAAGTGGTAGTGGGGCTGGAGCACAATGAGCAGTTCTTC. It encodes CASSQVVVGLEHNEQFF.

This clonotype was detected many times. The chain links TRBV3-1 to TRBJ1-4; D not resolved. V lost 1 base to trimming and J lost 6 bases, with 9 bases between them. The CDR3 length is 14 residues. Per the germline V gene, CDR1 is LGHDT and CDR2 is YNNKEL (reference sequence). Here the CDR3 DNA reads TGTGCCAGCAGCCAAGCGGGTGGGGATGAAAAACTGTTTTTT. This sequence encodes CASSQAGGDEKLFF.

Many counts were recorded for this clonotype. The chain has TRBV20-1 and TRBJ2-1; TRBD1 agrees at 8 bases. Germline V CDR1 and CDR2: DFQATT, SNEGSKA (reference sequence). After removal of 0 bases from V and 7 bases from J, the junction contained 8 bases not matched to a gene. This CDR3 region has 15 residues. CDR3 nucleotide sequence: TGCAGTGCTAGAGATGCCCAGGGGGCGCAAAATGAGCAGTTCTTC. Protein: CSARDAQGAQNEQFF.

The genes are TRBV3-1 and TRBJ1-1; no definite D call. The V end was cut by 1 base, the J end by 4 bases, with 7 bases between. This CDR3 spans 13 amino acids. Germline V gene lookup returns CDR1 LGHDT and CDR2 YNNKEL (reference sequence). The CDR3 DNA reads TGTGCCAGCAGCCAAGTGGAAGGCACTGAAGCTTTCTTT. It is translated as CASSQVEGTEAFF.